This T cell receptor (beta chain) was captured by sequencing in a study of cytomegalovirus exposure and HLA in healthy donors. Vbeta (60) and Jbeta (13) primers were used in the PCR. Using immunoSEQ multiplex PCR, the repertoire was profiled, and TCRdb retains in-frame clones only, with some absent. The sample consists of some 67,000 clones, approximately 80% of them appearing once. Trimming left V 2 bases short and J 2 bases short, with 8 bases between. The CDR3 loop spans 14 amino acids. Germline loops: CDR1 MRHNA, CDR2 SNTAGT. The sequence was collected from a woman aged 25 to 39 in good health and CMV-seronegative. Sequencing was carried out using PBMCs. The chain has TRBV6-4 and TRBJ2-3; D is perhaps TRBD2 (5 bases). For the CDR3, the DNA is TGTGCCAGCAGTGACGAGGGCATCACAGATACGCAGTATTTT. Its translation is CASSDEGITDTQYF.